Listed here are 21 T cell receptor beta chains from one sample, sequenced in a study of identical twins. TCRdb passed the 5' RACE reads through MiXCR, listing each CDR3 protein once. The data show around 95,000 distinct CDR3 sequences, about 6.1% seen once. The sequenced material came from memory T cells sorted from blood. All receptors derive from a woman in her fifties or sixties in good health.

This clonotype was observed many times. In nucleotides, the CDR3 is TGCAGCGTTGATGAAGGGTACACCGGGGAGCTGTTTTTT. Translation: CSVDEGYTGELFF. The gene calls are TRBV29-1 and TRBJ2-2; no clear D gene. The CDR3 has 13 amino acids. Trimming took 3 bases from V and 3 from J, leaving 8 bases between them. Germline V gene sequence: CDR1 SQVTM, CDR2 ANQGSEA.

This clonotype occurred a few times. The V gene is TRBV6-1, the J gene TRBJ1-1; possibly TRBD1 for D (5 bases). The CDR3 spans 14 residues. The germline CDR1 and CDR2 sequences are MNHNS and SASEGT. V lost 1 base, J lost 4 bases, and 10 bases lay in between. The CDR3 DNA sequence: TGTGCCAGCAGTGAAGTAGGAGGGACCACTGAAGCTTTCTTT. It specifies CASSEVGGTTEAFF.

This clonotype was seen more than once but under ten times. V usage is TRBV10-2 and J usage is TRBJ2-1; TRBD2 aligns across 15 bases. CDR1 and CDR2 from the germline V gene are WSHSY and SAAADI. The V gene end was trimmed by 4 bases and the J gene end by 7 bases; junction bases not matched to a gene: 5. The CDR3 extends over 16 amino acids. In DNA form, the CDR3 reads TGCGCCAGCAGTGCTTCCGGGACTAGCGGGAGGAATGAGCAGTTCTTC. The encoded protein is CASSASGTSGRNEQFF.

This clonotype was recorded many times. This chain links TRBV5-1 with TRBJ2-7; D possibly corresponds to TRBD2 (6 bases). CDR1 and CDR2 (germline): SGHRS, YFSETQ. The CDR3 has 17 residues. The V and J ends lost 4 bases and 5 bases respectively, with 25 bases between them. DNA for the CDR3: TGCGCCAGCAGCCCGTCCCGGGGCCGCGGGATAGTCGACGAGCAGTACTTC. It codes for CASSPSRGRGIVDEQYF.

This clonotype has a handful of counts. CDR3 sequence (DNA): TGTGCCAGCAGATTTAAAACAGGGGTCGAGCAGTTCTTC. Translating gives CASRFKTGVEQFF. The rearrangement joins TRBV12-3 or TRBV12-4 to TRBJ2-1; TRBD1 matches at 7 bases. The CDR3 has 13 residues. The J segment lost 10 bases and the V segment lost 6 bases, leaving 9 bases of the junction unmatched.

This clonotype was seen more than once but under ten times. The chain joins TRBV3-1 to TRBJ2-1, with TRBD2 matching 8 bases. The V gene end was trimmed by 4 bases and the J gene end by 8 bases; junction bases not matched to a gene: 10. The CDR3 spans 15 residues. Germline lookup yields CDR1 LGHDT and CDR2 YNNKEL (reference sequence). The chain's CDR3 is CASSLTAGAFYEQFF. As DNA, the CDR3 is TGTGCCAGCAGCCTAACAGCGGGAGCTTTCTATGAGCAGTTCTTC.

There are many counts of this clonotype. This chain joins TRBV7-3 and TRBJ2-1; 12 bases are a match to TRBD1. V lost 5 bases and J lost 5; bases outside the gene matches: 4. CDR1 is SGHTA, CDR2 FQGTGA, per germline. The CDR3 totals 15 residues. CDR3 in amino acids: CASSPGTGGHNEQFF. The CDR3, as DNA: TGTGCCAGCAGCCCCGGGACAGGGGGCCACAATGAGCAGTTCTTC.

This clonotype has a count of ten or more. This sequence joins TRBV30 and TRBJ2-4; 13 bases match TRBD2. Per germline, CDR1 GTSNPN and CDR2 SVGIG (reference sequence). The CDR3 totals 17 residues. V shed 5 bases, J shed 1 base, and the junction held 8 bases outside the gene matches. DNA of the CDR3: TGTGCCTGGTCGGGACTAGCGGGAATATCGGCCAAAAACATTCAGTACTTC. The encoded protein is CAWSGLAGISAKNIQYF.

This clonotype showed up many times. This rearrangement joins TRBV6-1 to TRBJ1-5; D possibly corresponds to TRBD1 (6 bases). The length of the CDR3 is 14 residues. Per germline, CDR1 MNHNS and CDR2 SASEGT. With 8 bases removed from V and 1 base from J, the gap between germline ends came to 12 bases. The CDR3 coding sequence is TGTGCCAGCTCCGGAGGGGGAAGCAATCAGCCCCAGCATTTT. This sequence encodes CASSGGGSNQPQHF.

The V call is TRBV12-3 or TRBV12-4, the J call TRBJ1-1, with TRBD1 identical over 7 bases. The CDR3 length is 13 residues. With V trimmed by 5 bases and J by 4 bases, 4 bases remained unmatched. CDR3 residues: CASSGDRATEAFF. DNA for the CDR3: TGTGCCAGCAGTGGTGACAGGGCCACTGAAGCTTTCTTT.

This clonotype has more than one count but fewer than ten. This sequence joins TRBV15 and TRBJ1-1, with D uncertain. Germline lookup yields CDR1 LNHNV and CDR2 YYDKDF (reference sequence). The CDR3 has 13 amino acids. V gave up 5 bases and J gave up 0 bases, with 7 bases separating them. CDR3 in amino acids: CATSPKMNTEAFF. The CDR3 region has the DNA TGTGCCACCAGCCCGAAAATGAACACTGAAGCTTTCTTT.

This clonotype was detected many times. The gene calls are TRBV18 and TRBJ2-7; the D gene is possibly TRBD2 (6 bases). Trimming removed 4 bases at V and 1 base at J, with 11 bases between. In germline, CDR1 is KGHSH, CDR2 LQKENI. The CDR3 is 14 amino acids. The CDR3 loop reads CASSLEGASYEQYF. The CDR3 coding sequence is TGTGCCAGCTCACTGGAGGGAGCATCCTACGAGCAGTACTTC.

This clonotype was observed many times. The chain carries TRBV6-4 and TRBJ2-1, with unresolved D. CDR1 is MRHNA and CDR2 is SNTAGT in the germline V gene. V lost 2 bases and J lost 6, with 8 bases in between. The CDR3 extends over 13 amino acids. For the CDR3, the DNA is TGTGCCAGCAGTGACGGGGTGGCCAATGAGCAGTTCTTC. This sequence encodes CASSDGVANEQFF.

This clonotype was recorded many times. CDR3 in amino acids: CSARDVTGTGELFF. Written as DNA, the CDR3 is TGCAGTGCTAGAGATGTTACAGGCACCGGGGAGCTGTTTTTT. The gene calls are TRBV20-1 and TRBJ2-2; maybe TRBD1 (5 bases). This CDR3 is built from 14 residues. Per the germline V gene, CDR1 is DFQATT and CDR2 is SNEGSKA (reference sequence). The ends were cut back, 0 bases at V and 4 bases at J, with 9 bases in the middle.

This clonotype was counted many times. The chain has TRBV5-1 and TRBJ1-4; no definite D call. Deletions cut 2 bases from V and 0 bases from J, with 8 bases between. From germline, CDR1 is SGHRS and CDR2 YFSETQ. The CDR3 has 15 residues. The CDR3 loop is CASSLQPATNEKLFF. CDR3 coding DNA: TGCGCCAGCAGCTTACAACCTGCAACTAATGAAAAACTGTTTTTT.

This clonotype appeared many times. The CDR3 here is CASSQPRTSDDEQFF. The CDR3 DNA sequence: TGCGCCAGCAGCCAACCCCGGACTAGCGATGATGAGCAGTTCTTC. V gene TRBV4-1 combines with J gene TRBJ2-1, with TRBD2 identical over 9 bases. Germline CDR1 MGHRA, CDR2 YSYEKL. V lost 2 bases to trimming and J lost 8 bases; unmatched junction nucleotides: 7. The CDR3 length is 15 residues.

This clonotype was observed at least ten times. This chain links TRBV6-5 with TRBJ1-3, with D perhaps TRBD1 (5 bases). Germline loops: CDR1 MNHEY, CDR2 SVGAGI. Trimming stripped 8 bases from V and 5 bases from J, with 10 bases between. The CDR3 sequence is 12 residues long. The CDR3: CASRDGRNTIYF. For the CDR3, the DNA is TGTGCCAGCCGGGACGGACGAAACACCATATATTTT.

This clonotype was counted only a few times. The chain employs TRBV7-6 and TRBJ2-3; D is undetermined. The CDR3 sequence is 12 residues long. Trimming stripped 2 bases from V and 6 bases from J, with 6 bases between. Germline values: CDR1 SGHVS, CDR2 FNYEAQ. The CDR3 DNA sequence: TGTGCCAGCAGCTTACCGCAGGATACGCAGTATTTT. Translation gives CASSLPQDTQYF. The complete variable domain, with remaining parts taken from reference TRBV7-6 and TRBJ2-3, reads GAGVSQSPRYKVTKRGQDVALRCDPISGHVSLYWYRQALGQGPEFLTYFNYEAQQDKSGLPNDRFSAERPEGSISTLTIQRTEQRDSAMYRCASSLPQDTQYFGPGTRLTVL.

This clonotype occurred many times. This sequence joins TRBV6-1 and TRBJ2-7, with 7 bases matching TRBD1. V shed 7 bases, J shed 3 bases, and the junction held 9 bases outside the gene matches. Germline V lookup: CDR1 MNHNS, CDR2 SASEGT. The CDR3 loop spans 14 amino acids. This chain's CDR3 is CASKGRQGNYEQYF. Written as DNA, the CDR3 is TGTGCCAGCAAGGGAAGACAGGGTAACTACGAGCAGTACTTC.

The rearrangement uses TRBV6-5 and TRBJ1-1; 8 nucleotides match TRBD1. CDR1 is MNHEY and CDR2 is SVGAGI in the germline V gene. CDR3 length: 12 amino acids. V shed 6 bases, J shed 6 bases, and the junction held 3 bases outside the gene matches. CDR3 residues: CASSVQGAEAFF. In nucleotides, the CDR3 is TGTGCCAGCAGCGTACAGGGGGCTGAAGCTTTCTTT.

This clonotype came up many times. This rearrangement joins TRBV11-3 to TRBJ2-3; 8 nucleotides line up with TRBD2. V gave up 1 base and J gave up 5 bases; unmatched junction bases: 11. The CDR3 runs to 17 residues. The germline V gene has CDR1 SGHNT and CDR2 YENEEA. Here the CDR3 DNA reads TGTGCCAGCAGCTTAGCGGTGGGAGCGGGAGATAAAGATACGCAGTATTTT. Protein sequence: CASSLAVGAGDKDTQYF.